This T cell receptor (beta chain) was recovered during a study of metastatic and nonmetastatic thyroid tumors. No patient received treatment before thyroid surgery. Ten or more counts support this clone. Other DNA sequences from this sample encode an identical CDR3 as well. TCRdb reprocessed the PCR reads using MiXCR. Among about 93,000 clones, about 12% were seen once, and the ten largest hold roughly 12%. The sample consisted of blood. This clonotype originated in a female donor with papillary thyroid cancer or a benign thyroid nodule (not recorded which). Some clones in this sample may be carry-over from other donors' samples.

The CDR3 DNA reads TGCAGTGCTAGCTCAGCTAACTATGGCTACACCTTC. Translating it yields CSASSANYGYTF. V is TRBV20-1 and J is TRBJ1-2; D gene unclear. CDR3 size: 12 residues. The V gene lost 3 bases and the J gene lost 0 bases, with 5 bases spanning the gap. Germline CDR1 reads DFQATT; CDR2 reads SNEGSKA (reference sequence).